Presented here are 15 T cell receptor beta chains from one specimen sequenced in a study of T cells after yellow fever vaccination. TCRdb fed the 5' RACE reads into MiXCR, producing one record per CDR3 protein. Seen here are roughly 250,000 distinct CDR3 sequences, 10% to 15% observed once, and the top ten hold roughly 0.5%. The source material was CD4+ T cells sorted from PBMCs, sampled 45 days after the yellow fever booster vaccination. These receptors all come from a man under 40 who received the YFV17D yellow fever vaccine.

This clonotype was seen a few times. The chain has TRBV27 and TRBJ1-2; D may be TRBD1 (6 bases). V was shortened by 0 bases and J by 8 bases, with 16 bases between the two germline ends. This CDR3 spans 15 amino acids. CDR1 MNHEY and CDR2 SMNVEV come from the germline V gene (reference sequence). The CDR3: CASSLSGQRRDGYTF. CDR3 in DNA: TGTGCCAGCAGTTTATCCGGACAGAGAAGGGACGGCTACACCTTC.

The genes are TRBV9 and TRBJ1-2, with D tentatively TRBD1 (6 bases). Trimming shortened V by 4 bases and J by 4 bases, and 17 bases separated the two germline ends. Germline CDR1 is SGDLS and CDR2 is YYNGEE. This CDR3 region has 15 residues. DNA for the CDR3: TGTGCCAGCAGCTCCTGGGGGGCGAGACCCTATGGCTACACCTTC. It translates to CASSSWGARPYGYTF. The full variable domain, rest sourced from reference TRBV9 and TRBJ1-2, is DSGVTQTPKHLITATGQRVTLRCSPRSGDLSVYWYQQSLDQGLQFLIQYYNGEERAKGNILERFSAQQFPDLHSELNLSSLELGDSALYFCASSSWGARPYGYTFGSGTRLTVV.

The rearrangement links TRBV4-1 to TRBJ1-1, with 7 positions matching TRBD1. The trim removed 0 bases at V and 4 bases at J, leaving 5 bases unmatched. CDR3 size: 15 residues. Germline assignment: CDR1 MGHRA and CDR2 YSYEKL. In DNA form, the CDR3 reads TGCGCCAGCAGCCAAGAAGGGAGACAGGGCACTGAAGCTTTCTTT. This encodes CASSQEGRQGTEAFF.

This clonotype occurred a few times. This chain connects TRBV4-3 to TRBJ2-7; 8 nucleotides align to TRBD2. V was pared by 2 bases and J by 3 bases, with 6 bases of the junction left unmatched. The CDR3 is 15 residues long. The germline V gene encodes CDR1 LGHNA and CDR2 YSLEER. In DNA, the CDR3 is TGCGCCAGCAGCCAATATAGCGGGACCTACTACGAGCAGTACTTC. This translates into CASSQYSGTYYEQYF.

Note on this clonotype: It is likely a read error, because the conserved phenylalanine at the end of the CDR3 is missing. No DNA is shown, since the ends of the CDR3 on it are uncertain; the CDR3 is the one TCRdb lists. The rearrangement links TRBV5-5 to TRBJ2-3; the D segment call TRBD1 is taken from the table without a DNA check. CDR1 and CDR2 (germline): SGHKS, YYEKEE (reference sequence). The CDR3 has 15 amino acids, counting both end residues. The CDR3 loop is CASSQPSRARGGEIC.

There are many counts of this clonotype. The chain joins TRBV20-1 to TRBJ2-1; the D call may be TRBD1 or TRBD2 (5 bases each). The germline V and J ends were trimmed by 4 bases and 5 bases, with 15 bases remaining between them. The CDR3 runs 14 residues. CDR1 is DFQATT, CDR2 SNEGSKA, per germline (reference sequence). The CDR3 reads CSATIPGRDNEQFF. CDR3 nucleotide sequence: TGCAGTGCTACCATCCCGGGACGGGACAATGAGCAGTTCTTC.

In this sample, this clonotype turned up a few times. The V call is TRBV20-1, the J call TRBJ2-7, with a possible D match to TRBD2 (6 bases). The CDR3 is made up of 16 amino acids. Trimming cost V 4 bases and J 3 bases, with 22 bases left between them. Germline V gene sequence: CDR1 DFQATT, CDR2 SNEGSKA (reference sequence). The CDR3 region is CSATHGGKGLLYEQYF. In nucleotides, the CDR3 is TGCAGTGCTACCCATGGGGGGAAAGGGCTCCTCTACGAGCAGTACTTC.

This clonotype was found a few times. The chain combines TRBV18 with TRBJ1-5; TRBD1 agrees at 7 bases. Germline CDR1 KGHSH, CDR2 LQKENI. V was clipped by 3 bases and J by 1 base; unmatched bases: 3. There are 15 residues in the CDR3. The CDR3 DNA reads TGTGCCAGCTCACCTACAGGGGCCAGCAATCAGCCCCAGCATTTT. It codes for CASSPTGASNQPQHF.

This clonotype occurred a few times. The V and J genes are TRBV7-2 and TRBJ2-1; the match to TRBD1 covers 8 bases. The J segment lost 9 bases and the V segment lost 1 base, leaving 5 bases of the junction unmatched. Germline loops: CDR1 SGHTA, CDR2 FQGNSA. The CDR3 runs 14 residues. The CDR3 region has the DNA TGTGCCAGCAGCTTAGGGCAGGGGGCGGTTGAGCAGTTCTTC. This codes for CASSLGQGAVEQFF.

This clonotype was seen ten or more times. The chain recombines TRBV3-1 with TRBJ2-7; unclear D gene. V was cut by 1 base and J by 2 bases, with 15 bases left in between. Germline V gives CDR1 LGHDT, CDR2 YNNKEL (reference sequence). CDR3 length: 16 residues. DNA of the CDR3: TGTGCCAGCAGCCAAGGCAGCAGCCCGACCCCCTACGAGCAGTACTTC. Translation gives CASSQGSSPTPYEQYF.

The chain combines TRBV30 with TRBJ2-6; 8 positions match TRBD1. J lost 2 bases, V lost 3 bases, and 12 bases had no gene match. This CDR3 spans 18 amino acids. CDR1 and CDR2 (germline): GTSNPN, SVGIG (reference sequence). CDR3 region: CAWRGLGTGSPGANVLTF. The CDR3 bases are TGTGCCTGGAGGGGCCTCGGGACAGGAAGCCCTGGGGCCAACGTCCTGACTTTC.

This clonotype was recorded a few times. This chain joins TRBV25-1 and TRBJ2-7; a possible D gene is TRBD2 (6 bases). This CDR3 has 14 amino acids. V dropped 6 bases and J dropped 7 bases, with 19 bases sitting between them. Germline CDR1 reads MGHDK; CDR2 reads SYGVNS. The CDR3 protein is CASSRPGGLGEQYF. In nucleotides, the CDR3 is TGTGCCAGCAGCCGCCCCGGGGGACTGGGAGAGCAGTACTTC.

The chain's CDR3 is CSAPGERVFF. CDR3 DNA sequence: TGCAGTGCCCCCGGTGAGAGGGTGTTCTTC. The chain employs TRBV20-1 and TRBJ2-1, with a tentative D call TRBD2 (5 bases). From germline, CDR1 is DFQATT and CDR2 SNEGSKA (reference sequence). V dropped 6 bases and J dropped 15 bases, with 15 bases sitting between them. This CDR3 spans 10 amino acids.

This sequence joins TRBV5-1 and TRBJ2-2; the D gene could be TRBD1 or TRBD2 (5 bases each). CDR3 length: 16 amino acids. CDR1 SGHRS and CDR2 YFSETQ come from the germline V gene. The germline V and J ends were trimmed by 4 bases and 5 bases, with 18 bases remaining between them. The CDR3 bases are TGCGCCAGCAGCAAAATTCCGGGACCCGCGACCGGGGAGCTGTTTTTT. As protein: CASSKIPGPATGELFF.

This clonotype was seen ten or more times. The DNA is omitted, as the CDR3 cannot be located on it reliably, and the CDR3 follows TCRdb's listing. CDR3 protein: CASILGRATGELFF. This chain connects TRBV28 to TRBJ2-2; TRBD1 was called by the table and not checked on the DNA. Inclusive of both ends, the CDR3 amounts to 14 amino acids. The germline gives CDR1 MDHEN, CDR2 SYDVKM.